This T cell receptor (beta chain) was identified during a study of T-cell memory formation after mild COVID-19. This CDR3 region has 12 residues. Germline V gives CDR1 MNHEY, CDR2 SVGEGT. V lost 8 bases and J 2 bases, leaving 8 bases between the germline ends. This clonotype was recorded at least ten times. TCRdb reanalysed the 5' RACE reads using MiXCR and keeps one entry per CDR3 protein. The table records about 40,000 distinct CDR3 sequences, about an eighth of them present only once. This receptor was obtained from a man younger than 30 who had mild COVID-19 (a few samples of this study predate the infection). Cell type and time point are not known. The chain joins TRBV6-2 or TRBV6-3 to TRBJ2-3; D remains ambiguous. Sample: PBMCs or a T cell subset sorted from them (not recorded which). The CDR3 DNA is TGTGCCAGCGGCGGATTCACAGATACGCAGTATTTT. Residues: CASGGFTDTQYF.